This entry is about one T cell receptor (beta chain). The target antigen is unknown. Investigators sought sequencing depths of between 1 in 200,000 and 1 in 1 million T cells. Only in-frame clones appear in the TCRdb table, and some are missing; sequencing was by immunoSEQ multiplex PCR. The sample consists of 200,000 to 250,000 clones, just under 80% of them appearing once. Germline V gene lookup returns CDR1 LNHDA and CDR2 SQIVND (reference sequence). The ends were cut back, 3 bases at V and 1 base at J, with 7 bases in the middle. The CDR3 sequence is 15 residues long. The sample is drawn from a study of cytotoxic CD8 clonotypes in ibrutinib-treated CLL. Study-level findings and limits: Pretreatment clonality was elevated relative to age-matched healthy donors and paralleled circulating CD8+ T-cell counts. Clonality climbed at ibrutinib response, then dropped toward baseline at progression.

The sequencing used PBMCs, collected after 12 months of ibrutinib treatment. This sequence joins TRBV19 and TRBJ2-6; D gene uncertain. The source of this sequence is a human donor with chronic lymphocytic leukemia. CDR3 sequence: CASSIVQSGANVLTF. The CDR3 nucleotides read TGTGCCAGTAGTATCGTCCAATCTGGGGCCAACGTCCTGACTTTC.